Listed below are T cell receptor beta chains from one sample, sequenced in a study of blood T cells in healthy people across ages. One entry per CDR3 protein results from TCRdb running MiXCR on the 5' RACE reads. The sample has under 800,000 distinct CDR3 sequences, approximately 43% seen once; the top ten hold around a fifth. The sample consisted of blood. The receptors originated from a woman in her sixties in good health. Each CDR3 is given with its conserved first and last residue. A D gene is named only where the DNA matches it firmly. Not all rows give a size; the values are once, few, many and, for expanded clones, a class.

NA TRBJ2-5 TRBV20-1 TRBD2 CSAKRGANQETQYF TGCAGTGCTAAGCGGGGGGCGAACCAAGAGACCCAGTACTTC
few TRBJ2-3 TRBV27 TRBD2 CASSLSGRVLYF TGTGCCAGCAGTCTTAGCGGGAGGGTCCTGTATTTT
NA TRBJ2-5 TRBV7-2 NA CASSSGQLATQYF TGTGCCAGCAGCTCAGGGCAGTTAGCGACCCAGTACTTC
NA TRBJ2-1 TRBV14 TRBD2 CASSQVGLAGNNEQFF TGTGCCAGCAGCCAAGTCGGGCTAGCGGGGAACAATGAGCAGTTTTTC
once TRBJ2-1 TRBV7-6 NA CASSLQRNSYNEQFF TGTGCCAGCAGCTTACAGAGGAACTCCTACAATGAGCAGTTCTTC
many TRBJ2-1 TRBV6-2/TRBV6-3 TRBD2 CASSALAGGTYNEQFF TGTGCCAGCAGTGCCTTGGCGGGAGGTACCTACAATGAGCAGTTCTTC
NA TRBJ2-4 TRBV29-1 NA CSVEPNLAKNIQYF TGCAGCGTTGAACCGAACCTAGCCAAAAACATTCAGTACTTC
once TRBJ2-3 TRBV7-3 TRBD2 CASSPGTSSGEQYF TGTGCCAGCAGCCCAGGGACTAGCTCCGGCGAGCAGTACTTT
few TRBJ2-7 TRBV20-1 TRBD1 CSALQGAGIGNEQYF TGCAGTGCCCTACAGGGGGCCGGGATCGGTAACGAGCAGTACTTC
many TRBJ2-5 TRBV6-5 TRBD1 CASSSLSPGQGVTETQYF TGTGCCAGCAGTTCTCTATCTCCGGGACAGGGGGTTACAGAGACCCAGTACTTC
NA TRBJ1-2 TRBV19 NA CASSRGLINYGYTF TGTGCCAGTAGTCGTGGACTGATTAACTATGGCTACACCTTC
NA TRBJ1-1 TRBV29-1 TRBD1 CSVVSQGGTEAFF TGCAGCGTTGTATCGCAGGGGGGGACTGAAGCTTTCTTT
NA TRBJ2-7 TRBV6-2/TRBV6-3 TRBD2 CASIDGLAGVGEQYF TGTGCCAGCATCGATGGACTAGCGGGAGTAGGCGAGCAGTACTTC
NA TRBJ2-7 TRBV7-6 NA CASSLEAEVDLAYEQYF TGTGCCAGCAGCTTAGAGGCGGAGGTGGATCTGGCCTACGAGCAGTACTTC
NA TRBJ2-5 TRBV20-1 TRBD1 CSAVGTGETQYF TGCAGTGCCGTCGGGACAGGGGAGACCCAGTACTTC